This T cell receptor (beta chain) was identified in a study of OX40 agonist ivuxolimab in advanced cancers. Study-level background: Recorded diagnoses for dose-escalation patients were hepatocellular carcinoma, melanoma, renal cell or head and neck cancer. Study outcomes and limitations: In CD8+ T cells, expanded clones were on average more numerous than in CD4+.

As concerns this clone: Its antigen is not known.

Generated by immunoSEQ multiplex PCR, the TCRdb table keeps only in-frame clones and is missing some. Here the sample spans some 80,000 clones, approximately 83% being singletons. CDR3 length equals 17 residues. V lost 1 base to trimming and J lost 0 bases, with 16 bases between them. Per germline, CDR1 SGHAT and CDR2 FQNNGV. The starting material was CD4+ or CD8+ T cells sorted from blood, obtained in a trial of the OX40 agonist ivuxolimab. The chain is built from TRBV11-2 and TRBJ2-7, with D tentatively TRBD1 (6 bases). The sequence was obtained from an adult with an advanced solid tumor such as melanoma, head and neck, liver or kidney cancer. DNA of the CDR3: TGTGCCAGCAGCTTAGGGAGCTTATGGGACACCTCCTACGAGCAGTACTTC. It codes for CASSLGSLWDTSYEQYF.